Described below is a single T cell receptor (beta chain) sequence and its context. This record belongs to a study of T cell changes during pregnancy in multiple sclerosis. Sequencing was performed with immunoSEQ multiplex PCR; in TCRdb, only in-frame clones are kept and a portion is missing. The sample has over 85,000 clones; around 90% are singletons. The germline gives CDR1 MNHEY, CDR2 SVGAGI. Trimming cost V 0 bases and J 2 bases; bases outside gene matches: 5. This CDR3 is built from 16 residues. Specimen: peripheral blood, collected in the first trimester of pregnancy. This receptor was identified in a female donor in good health, enrolled as a control in a pregnancy study. The rearrangement links TRBV6-5 to TRBJ2-5; 8 bases match TRBD2. CDR3 sequence (DNA): TGTGCCAGCAGTTACTCGATACTAGCGGAACAAGAGACCCAGTACTTC. Protein product: CASSYSILAEQETQYF.